The present T cell receptor (beta chain) was sequenced within a study of blood T cell repertoires in COVID-19. Turning to the study itself: In each case, the material was cDNA or gDNA derived from T cells, B-cell-depleted T cells, or PBMCs.

In the original analysis: Amplification from reference gene primers served as the basis for estimated nucleated cell counts. Assay used: immunoSEQ multiplex PCR; TCRdb lists only in-frame clones, some missing. V and J calls and clone size are as listed in that table; D and trimming were resolved from the DNA. The table includes 130,000 or so clones, approximately 87% detected once. Between the trimmed V and J ends, which lost 0 bases and 0 bases, there was a span of 9 bases. Germline V lookup: CDR1 KGHSH, CDR2 LQKENI. The CDR3 is made up of 16 amino acids. Sequenced input: peripheral blood. This TCR came from a woman between 50 and 59 years old with acute or convalescent COVID-19. The gene calls are TRBV18 and TRBJ2-1, with D uncertain. CDR3: CASSPPGGPSYNEQFF. CDR3 DNA sequence: TGTGCCAGCTCACCACCCGGCGGCCCCTCCTACAATGAGCAGTTCTTC.